This TCR beta chain was sequenced during a study of T-cell reconstitution after alpha-beta-depleted transplantation in children (dated by TCRdb to the mid-2010s). Study-level background: The study quantitatively tracked T-cell immune reconstitution after TCRalphabeta/CD19-depleted allogeneic hematopoietic cell transplantation in children using TCR repertoire profiling.

Overall study outcomes, separate from this receptor: The apparently early alphabetaT-cell count recovery about two months after transplant was reportedly dependent on only several hundred rapidly expanded clones derived from non-depleted graft cells. In some patients, the high TCRbeta diversity seen at day 60 was put down to recipient T cells and intrathymic progenitors that had survived conditioning. Over subsequent months, a decline in hyperexpanded clone frequencies was noted, and after one year, T-cell counts and TCRbeta diversity were mostly ascribed to newly produced T cells.

Interpreted using the paper, the time point label stands for: day 60 (about 2 months) after transplantation. Explained via the paper, the treatment or condition label denotes: allogeneic hematopoietic cell transplantation with graft depleted of TCRalphabeta T cells and CD19 B cells. Transplant recipients were children who received TCRalphabeta/CD19-depleted allogeneic hematopoietic cell grafts. The protocol used for the library was PCR. Instrument on record: Illumina HiSeq 2500. Molecular barcoding was employed in the preparation of TCR libraries, with unique molecular identifiers being used to normalize TCRbeta repertoire quantification. TCRdb's own reprocessing of the public reads used fastp at Q25 and MiXCR and kept productive beta chains. When rows share a CDR3 protein, they turn into one entry using the most common DNA and genes. In this sample the table shows around 94,000 distinct CDR3 sequences, 5% to 6% of which occur a single time. The ten largest clones take up 6% to 7% of the sample.

The CDR3 runs 13 residues from the cysteine to the phenylalanine. Left in the record is the CDR3 DNA by itself, 39 bases read in frame from the first base. The V and J ends are trimmed by 5 bases and 1 base, leaving 8 bases between them. This clonotype was detected many times. Its antigen remains undetermined. No base quality values were provided; no much bigger clone lies one nucleotide off. The specimen was PBMCs, mostly from graft donor cells, collected 60 days after TCRalphabeta/CD19-depleted stem cell transplant. This receptor chain uses TRBV12-3 or TRBV12-4 and TRBJ2-5; no D gene is confidently identified. The receptor was derived from a female patient aged 2-9 years who had a stem cell transplant for Fanconi anemia, so the T cells may come from the graft donor. CDR3 reads: CASSGRIQETQYF. At the DNA level, the sequence is TGTGCCAGCAGTGGCAGGATCCAAGAGACCCAGTACTTC.